Below are 31 T cell receptor beta chains sequenced from a single sample in a study of T cells in Graves' hyperthyroidism and ophthalmopathy. What was amplified from RNA transcripts were TCR beta CDR3 regions. First-round RT-PCR targeting the TCR CDR3 was performed with the HTBI primer set. From the multiplex PCR reads, TCRdb called clonotypes with MiXCR, one entry per CDR3 protein. The sample has 25,000 to 30,000 distinct CDR3 sequences, around 40% seen once. Input material: blood. These receptors originate from a woman in her twenties or thirties with Graves' hyperthyroidism.

In this sample, this clonotype turned up once. The rearrangement links TRBV20-1 to TRBJ1-5; D is undetermined. The CDR3 contains 12 residues. In germline, CDR1 is DFQATT, CDR2 SNEGSKA (reference sequence). V lost 2 bases and J lost 9, with 11 bases in between. CDR3 loop: CSARRLGRPQHF. As DNA, the CDR3 is TGCAGTGCTAGAAGGCTAGGGCGGCCCCAGCATTTT.

Comment on this clonotype: A junction end diverges from the germline sequence, so it may reflect a read error. V and J are TRBV6-2 or TRBV6-3 and TRBJ2-7; TRBD2 aligns across 8 bases. CDR3 length equals 12 residues. Germline CDR1 reads MNHEY; CDR2 reads SVGEGT. The CDR3 loop is CASRSGTSPPRF. Here the CDR3 DNA reads TGTGCCAGCAGGTCCGGGACTAGTCCCCCTCGTTTC.

The rearrangement uses TRBV7-2 and TRBJ2-1; D remains unclear. CDR1 is SGHTA, CDR2 FQGNSA, per germline. Trimming removed 3 bases from V and 2 bases from J, with 5 bases in between. The length of the CDR3 is 13 residues. CDR3 DNA sequence: TGTGCCAGCAGCTTTGGCACCTACAATGAGCAGTTCTTC. Its translation: CASSFGTYNEQFF. Full variable domain (missing parts from reference TRBV7-2 and TRBJ2-1): GAGVSQSPSNKVTEKGKDVELRCDPISGHTALYWYRQSLGQGLEFLIYFQGNSAPDKSGLPSDRFSAERTGGSVSTLTIQRTQQEDSAVYLCASSFGTYNEQFFGPGTRLTVL.

This clonotype was found many times. This chain joins TRBV27 and TRBJ2-7, with D unclear. The germline V and J ends were trimmed by 1 base and 4 bases, with 11 bases remaining between them. The CDR3 is 14 amino acids. The germline V gene has CDR1 MNHEY and CDR2 SMNVEV (reference sequence). The CDR3 bases are TGTGCCAGCAGTTTATACGGTTCTCAATACGAGCAGTACTTC. Translation: CASSLYGSQYEQYF.

The chain combines TRBV18 with TRBJ1-6; 9 bases fit TRBD1. Trimming cost V 8 bases and J 10 bases; bases outside gene matches: 6. The CDR3 covers 13 residues. The germline V gene encodes CDR1 KGHSH and CDR2 LQKENI. The CDR3 region has the DNA TGTGCCAGCCGGGACAGGGAACTCTCACCCCTCCACTTT. Amino acid sequence: CASRDRELSPLHF.

To note about this clonotype: This may come from a read error, since a much larger clone is one base off. The CDR3 does not close with the conserved phenylalanine or tryptophan, likely indicating a read error. The chain recombines TRBV30 with TRBJ1-1; the D is unclear. Looked up from germline, CDR1 is GTSNPN and CDR2 is SVGIG (reference sequence). V gave up 4 bases and J gave up 3 bases, with 12 bases separating them. The CDR3 is 13 residues long. CDR3 region: CAWNAVSYTEAFL. As DNA, the CDR3 is TGTGCCTGGAATGCGGTATCGTACACTGAAGCTTTCTTG.

The gene calls are TRBV5-5 and TRBJ2-2; D unclear. Germline loops: CDR1 SGHKS, CDR2 YYEKEE (reference sequence). The CDR3 consists of 11 residues. The V end lost 2 bases, the J end lost 9 bases, and 5 bases lay between the germline ends. Here the CDR3 reads CASSFTRELFF. The CDR3 coding sequence is TGTGCCAGCAGCTTCACGAGGGAGCTGTTTTTT.

The table lists this clonotype with many counts. The chain has TRBV19 and TRBJ2-3; TRBD1 matches 9 bases. Germline CDR1 and CDR2: LNHDA and SQIVND (reference sequence). Trimming removed 5 bases from V and 4 bases from J; junction bases left unmatched: 7. CDR3 length: 15 residues. CDR3 coding DNA: TGTGCCAGTAGTTCCGGGACAGGGTATTCAGATACGCAGTATTTT. Amino acids: CASSSGTGYSDTQYF.

Comment on this clonotype: One end of the junction does not line up with germline, which may come from a read error. This sequence joins TRBV10-1 and TRBJ2-7; the D is unclear. This CDR3 spans 14 amino acids. Per germline, CDR1 WNHNN and CDR2 SYGVQD (reference sequence). The CDR3 nucleotides are TGCGTCAGCAGTGAGTCGATCAGCTCCTACGAGCGGTACTTC. Amino acid sequence: CVSSESISSYERYF.

Comment on this clonotype: Being one base from a much bigger clone, this may be a read error. The chain combines TRBV27 with TRBJ1-2; possibly TRBD1 for D (5 bases). The CDR3 loop spans 13 amino acids. Germline V lookup: CDR1 MNHEY, CDR2 SMNVEV (reference sequence). Deletions cut 5 bases from V and 7 bases from J, with 14 bases between. CDR3 bases: TGTGCCAGCAGTCTCGCGGGGGACTGTGGCTACACCTTC. Translation gives CASSLAGDCGYTF.

Concerning this clonotype itself: A read error is likely, as this CDR3 ends without the conserved phenylalanine or tryptophan. The rearrangement joins TRBV12-3 or TRBV12-4 to TRBJ2-1, with D possibly being TRBD2 (6 bases). The CDR3 runs 18 residues. The CDR3 DNA follows: TGTGCCAGCAGTTTATCGGACCCGGAGCTAGCGAGAAACAAGGAGCAGTTCTGC. It specifies CASSLSDPELARNKEQFC.

This clonotype was recorded at least ten times. The V call is TRBV27, the J call TRBJ2-3, with 8 bases identical to TRBD1. V shed 6 bases and J 1 base; nucleotides not matched to a gene: 12. The CDR3 extends over 17 amino acids. Germline CDR1 reads MNHEY; CDR2 reads SMNVEV (reference sequence). The CDR3 protein is CASRDRGWSFRTDTQYF. The DNA for the CDR3 is TGTGCCAGCAGAGACAGGGGTTGGTCCTTCCGCACAGATACGCAGTATTTT.

The chain recombines TRBV7-2 with TRBJ2-2; possibly TRBD2 for D (6 bases). V lost 3 bases and J 9 bases, leaving 14 bases between the germline ends. Looked up from germline, CDR1 is SGHTA and CDR2 is FQGNSA. CDR3 length equals 14 residues. The CDR3 protein is CASSLGLSPRELFF. CDR3 bases: TGTGCCAGCAGCTTGGGACTTTCCCCTCGGGAGCTGTTTTTT.

The rearrangement joins TRBV24-1 to TRBJ2-7; 13 bases map to TRBD2. This CDR3 contains 17 residues. V lost 2 bases and J lost 2; bases outside the gene matches: 5. Germline CDR1 is KGHDR and CDR2 is SFDVKD. CDR3 loop: CATSDSLTSGGAYEQYF. The CDR3 DNA is TGTGCCACCAGTGATTCTCTTACTAGCGGGGGGGCCTACGAGCAGTACTTC.

This sequence joins TRBV5-1 and TRBJ1-5, with D tentatively TRBD1 (6 bases). Trimming shortened V by 4 bases and J by 14 bases, and 16 bases separated the two germline ends. The CDR3 is 12 amino acids. The germline CDR1 and CDR2 sequences are SGHRS and YFSETQ. The CDR3 loop is CASSMGGAYEHF. In DNA, the CDR3 is TGCGCCAGCAGCATGGGGGGGGCCTACGAGCATTTT.

Details on this clonotype: The CDR3 does not close with the conserved phenylalanine or tryptophan, likely indicating a read error. This chain connects TRBV11-3 to TRBJ2-2; tentative D call: TRBD2 (6 bases). The CDR3 is made up of 11 amino acids. Germline assignment: CDR1 SGHNT and CDR2 YENEEA. This chain's CDR3 is CASSSFGGLFL. The CDR3 DNA sequence: TGTGCCAGCAGTTCGTTCGGGGGGCTGTTTCTT.

In nucleotides, the CDR3 is TGTGCCAGCTCACCTAACAGGGGCAGCAATCAGCCCCAGCATTTT. Translated: CASSPNRGSNQPQHF. The rearrangement uses TRBV18 and TRBJ1-5, with 7 bases that match TRBD1. Looked up from germline, CDR1 is KGHSH and CDR2 is LQKENI. There are 15 residues in the CDR3. Trimming took 3 bases from V and 1 from J; bases not matched to a gene: 3.

This clonotype was detected once. The genes are TRBV10-3 and TRBJ2-7; 9 nucleotides match TRBD1. With 10 bases clipped from V and 5 bases from J, the junction kept 6 bases outside the gene matches. The CDR3 extends over 12 amino acids. Germline V gives CDR1 ENHRY, CDR2 SYGVKD. CDR3 nucleotide sequence: TGTGCCACCGGGACAGGGTCTAACGAGCAGTACTTC. This sequence encodes CATGTGSNEQYF.

This clonotype appeared a single time. A much larger clone differs from this one at a single base, so this may be a read error. CDR3 protein: CASRLSGVAFF. The CDR3, as DNA: TGTGCCAGCAGGTTATCAGGGGTAGCTTTCTTT. J is TRBJ1-1 and V is TRBV28, with D perhaps matching TRBD1 (6 bases). Germline V gene lookup returns CDR1 MDHEN and CDR2 SYDVKM. The CDR3 length is 11 residues.

The rearrangement links TRBV10-1 to TRBJ1-5; no clear D. Trimming pared 3 bases from V and 7 bases from J, leaving 13 bases between. The germline V gene has CDR1 WNHNN and CDR2 SYGVQD (reference sequence). The CDR3 is 14 amino acids. CDR3 in DNA: TGCGCCAGCAGTGAATCTGGGGTAGGGCAGCCCCAGCATTTT. Protein: CASSESGVGQPQHF.

As concerns this clonotype: This sequence may be a read error, since a much larger clone differs from it by one base. The rearrangement links TRBV19 to TRBJ2-7; a weak D match, TRBD2 (6 bases). The CDR3 is made up of 15 amino acids. Germline CDR1 and CDR2: LNHDA and SQIVND (reference sequence). The CDR3 DNA is TGTGCCAGCTCACTTGGGGACTCCAGCTCCCACGAGCAGTACTTC. Translating gives CASSLGDSSSHEQYF. The full variable domain, its missing parts supplied by reference TRBV19 and TRBJ2-7, is DGGITQSPKYLFRKEGQNVTLSCEQNLNHDAMYWYRQDPGQGLRLIYYSQIVNDFQKGDIAEGYSVSREKKESFPLTVTSAQKNPTAFYLCASSLGDSSSHEQYFGPGTRLTVT.

This clonotype has only a few counts. This chain links TRBV29-1 with TRBJ2-7, with 7 bases aligning to TRBD1. Germline values: CDR1 SQVTM, CDR2 ANQGSEA. This CDR3 has 13 residues. Losses at the gene ends were 4 bases for V and 3 bases for J; bases not matched to a gene: 6. The DNA of the CDR3 is TGCAGCGTTGCGTCGGGACAGATCTACGAGCAGTACTTC. Translation gives CSVASGQIYEQYF.

The V gene is TRBV20-1, the J gene TRBJ2-2; 7 bases align to TRBD1. V shed 1 base, J shed 8 bases, and the junction held 7 bases outside the gene matches. The CDR3 is made up of 14 amino acids. CDR1 and CDR2 (germline): DFQATT, SNEGSKA (reference sequence). The CDR3 reads CSARAVADRGELFF. The CDR3, as DNA: TGCAGTGCTAGAGCCGTCGCGGACAGGGGGGAGCTGTTTTTT.

In regard to this clonotype: Germline and junction disagree at one end, which may indicate a read error. The chain carries TRBV5-1 and TRBJ2-7; 8 bases map to TRBD2. The CDR3 runs 19 residues. Germline CDR1 is SGHRS and CDR2 is YFSETQ. In nucleotides, the CDR3 is TGCGCCAGCAGCTCTACTCCGGGACGGGGGAGCGGGAGCTCCTACGAGCGGTACTTC. This sequence encodes CASSSTPGRGSGSSYERYF. Together with reference TRBV5-1 and TRBJ2-7, the CDR3 gives the full variable domain: KAGVTQTPRYLIKTRGQQVTLSCSPISGHRSVSWYQQTPGQGLQFLFEYFSETQRNKGNFPGRFSGRQFSNSRSEMNVSTLELGDSALYLCASSSTPGRGSGSSYERYFGPGTRLTVT.

This clonotype is medium-sized by share. The chain employs TRBV2 and TRBJ1-3; D unresolved. The germline V gene encodes CDR1 SNHLY and CDR2 FYNNEI. Trimming took off 7 bases at V and 0 bases at J, with 7 bases between the two ends. This CDR3 has 13 amino acids. CDR3 protein: CASTDASGNTIYF. The DNA of the CDR3 is TGTGCCAGCACCGATGCCTCTGGAAACACCATATATTTT.

The chain links TRBV29-1 to TRBJ2-1; no clear D gene. The germline CDR1 and CDR2 sequences are SQVTM and ANQGSEA. V was trimmed by 0 bases and J by 12 bases, leaving 6 bases between them. CDR3 length: 10 residues. CDR3 nucleotides: TGCAGCGTTGAAGACACAGTGCAGTTCTTC. Translated: CSVEDTVQFF.

The sample holds many counts of this clonotype. This chain uses TRBV4-2 with TRBJ2-2; maybe TRBD2 (6 bases). The CDR3 length is 15 residues. In germline, CDR1 is LGHNA, CDR2 YNFKEQ. V lost 0 bases and J 6 bases, leaving 11 bases between the germline ends. The CDR3 region is CASSQDTGVPGELFF. CDR3 DNA sequence: TGTGCCAGCAGCCAAGATACGGGAGTCCCCGGGGAGCTGTTTTTT.

This clonotype ranks as medium-sized. The gene calls are TRBV19 and TRBJ2-7; tentative D call: TRBD1 (5 bases). CDR3 length: 14 amino acids. The V end lost 1 base, the J end lost 3 bases, and 10 bases lay between the germline ends. Germline CDR1 reads LNHDA; CDR2 reads SQIVND (reference sequence). CDR3 in amino acids: CASSIGAGFYEQYF. In DNA, the CDR3 is TGTGCCAGTAGTATAGGTGCAGGGTTCTACGAGCAGTACTTC.

The rearrangement joins TRBV10-2 to TRBJ1-1; TRBD1 is a possible D gene (5 bases). CDR1 is WSHSY, CDR2 SAAADI, per germline. There are 15 residues in the CDR3. Trimming left V 4 bases short and J 12 bases short, with 24 bases between. The CDR3 DNA is TGCGCCAGCAGTGGAGGTTCTGGGGCCAACGTCCTGACTTTCTTT. It is translated as CASSGGSGANVLTFF.

This clonotype was seen ten or more times. Being one base from a much bigger clone, this may be a read error. V gene TRBV12-3 or TRBV12-4 combines with J gene TRBJ2-1; 7 bases line up with TRBD2. This CDR3 region has 14 residues. CDR3 sequence reads: CASSLDRSGNEQLF. The CDR3 region has the DNA TGTGCCAGCAGTTTAGATAGGAGCGGGAATGAGCAGCTCTTC.

The CDR3 DNA follows: TGCAGTGCTAGTAAAGGGGATACGCAGTATTTT. Translation gives CSASKGDTQYF. This chain joins TRBV20-1 and TRBJ2-3; no clear D. Per germline, CDR1 DFQATT and CDR2 SNEGSKA (reference sequence). The length of the CDR3 is 11 residues. V dropped 3 bases and J dropped 6 bases, with 7 bases sitting between them.